Presented here are 15 T cell receptor beta chains from one specimen sequenced in a study of T cells in Graves' hyperthyroidism and ophthalmopathy. Amplification of TCR beta CDR3 regions used RNA as the template. HTBI primers were used for first-round RT-PCR of the TCR CDR3. MiXCR was run by TCRdb on the multiplex PCR reads, yielding one entry per CDR3 protein. This sample yields 650,000 to 750,000 distinct CDR3 sequences, of which 12% to 15% are seen a single time; about a tenth belongs to the top ten. Sequencing was carried out using blood. The receptor set was obtained from a woman in her late teens or twenties with Graves' hyperthyroidism.

This clonotype was seen many times. This chain joins TRBV6-9 and TRBJ2-7; 7 positions match TRBD2. With 1 base clipped from V and 6 bases from J, the junction kept 9 bases outside the gene matches. The CDR3 contains 15 residues. Germline V gene sequence: CDR1 MNHGY, CDR2 SVAAGI. CDR3 sequence: CASSYLPETSSEQYF. The CDR3 DNA is TGTGCCAGCAGTTATTTGCCAGAGACTAGCTCCGAGCAGTACTTC.

A note on this clonotype: This could be a read error, since a much larger clone is one nucleotide away. V usage is TRBV13 and J usage is TRBJ2-7; TRBD2 agrees at 10 bases. Germline V lookup: CDR1 PRHDT, CDR2 FYEKMQ (reference sequence). J lost 7 bases, V lost 3 bases, and 6 bases had no gene match. This CDR3 spans 14 amino acids. The CDR3 coding sequence is TGTGCCAGCAGCTTGGGGACTAGCGAAAGTGAGCAGTACTTC. Amino acid sequence: CASSLGTSESEQYF.

This clonotype was detected a few times. The chain couples TRBV3-1 to TRBJ2-5; 9 nucleotides match TRBD1. The CDR3 runs to 15 residues. Germline V lookup: CDR1 LGHDT, CDR2 YNNKEL (reference sequence). The V segment lost 3 bases and the J segment 5 bases; nucleotides outside the gene matches: 7. The CDR3: CASSHGQGIGETQYF. DNA for the CDR3: TGTGCCAGCAGCCATGGACAGGGGATCGGTGAGACCCAGTACTTC.

In this sample, this clonotype turned up a few times. In this CDR3 the conserved last residue, phenylalanine or tryptophan, is missing, so a read error is likely. The V and J genes are TRBV6-1 and TRBJ2-5, with 7 bases aligning to TRBD1. The CDR3 has 15 amino acids. The trim removed 5 bases at V and 4 bases at J, leaving 10 bases unmatched. Germline V gives CDR1 MNHNS, CDR2 SASEGT. The CDR3: CASSPPGQLLETQYL. DNA of the CDR3: TGTGCCAGCAGTCCTCCGGGACAGCTTTTAGAGACCCAGTACCTC.

This clonotype was seen only a few times. This chain uses TRBV20-1 with TRBJ1-1; maybe TRBD1 (6 bases). The germline V gene encodes CDR1 DFQATT and CDR2 SNEGSKA (reference sequence). This CDR3 has 14 residues. V lost 0 bases to trimming and J lost 3 bases, with 11 bases between them. The CDR3 region is CSARDPNRDTEAFF. In nucleotides, the CDR3 is TGCAGTGCTAGAGATCCTAACAGGGACACTGAAGCTTTCTTT.

This clonotype was picked up many times. J is TRBJ2-1 and V is TRBV7-9; 8 bases map to TRBD2. Looked up from germline, CDR1 is SEHNR and CDR2 is FQNEAQ (reference sequence). Trimming at V came to 1 base and at J to 4 bases, leaving 9 bases not matched to a gene. CDR3 length: 17 residues. CDR3 loop: CASSLGGGGRIYNEQFF. The CDR3 region has the DNA TGTGCCAGCAGCTTAGGAGGTGGCGGGAGGATTTACAATGAGCAGTTCTTC.

CDR3 sequence (DNA): TGTGCCACCCGAGACTCCTCCGGGGTGCATGGCTACACCTTC. It yields the protein CATRDSSGVHGYTF. The chain recombines TRBV10-3 with TRBJ1-2; D is undetermined. V lost 10 bases to trimming and J lost 6 bases, with 21 bases between them. The CDR3 contains 14 residues. The germline V gene encodes CDR1 ENHRY and CDR2 SYGVKD.

This clonotype was detected ten times or more. This chain links TRBV7-2 with TRBJ2-3, with 7 bases matching TRBD1. V was clipped by 6 bases and J by 1 base; unmatched bases: 7. Germline-derived CDR1 and CDR2 are SGHTA and FQGNSA. This CDR3 is built from 15 residues. The CDR3 nucleotides read TGTGCCAGCAGTTCACAGGGGATAGGCACAGATACGCAGTATTTT. Translating gives CASSSQGIGTDTQYF.

This clonotype was observed at least ten times. V is TRBV6-5 and J is TRBJ2-5, with 7 bases matching TRBD2. V shed 0 bases, J shed 9 bases, and the junction held 7 bases outside the gene matches. The germline V gene has CDR1 MNHEY and CDR2 SVGAGI. The CDR3 sequence is 14 residues long. The CDR3 here is CASSYSRWGGAQYF. The CDR3 region has the DNA TGTGCCAGCAGTTACTCGCGATGGGGGGGGGCCCAGTACTTC.

The table lists this clonotype with a few counts. The chain is built from TRBV20-1 and TRBJ2-7, with D tentatively TRBD1 (6 bases). V shed 1 base and J shed 3 bases, with 16 bases lying between them. Germline V lookup: CDR1 DFQATT, CDR2 SNEGSKA (reference sequence). CDR3 length: 15 amino acids. The CDR3 DNA follows: TGCAGTGCTAGAGGAAGACAGGTGGTAAACTACGAGCAGTACTTC. It specifies CSARGRQVVNYEQYF.

This clonotype was seen a handful of times. V usage is TRBV19 and J usage is TRBJ2-7; TRBD1 agrees at 9 bases. The length of the CDR3 is 13 residues. Germline V lookup: CDR1 LNHDA, CDR2 SQIVND (reference sequence). V trimming: 11 bases; J trimming: 2 bases; junction bases outside the gene matches: 7. This CDR3 is CAVRDRDTYEQYF. DNA for the CDR3: TGTGCCGTACGGGACAGGGACACCTACGAGCAGTACTTC.

This clonotype was counted between two and nine times. V is TRBV6-6 and J is TRBJ2-1; 10 bases align to TRBD2. The CDR3 consists of 15 residues. Looked up from germline, CDR1 is MNHNY and CDR2 is SVGAGI (reference sequence). With 2 bases clipped from V and 7 bases from J, the junction kept 5 bases outside the gene matches. The CDR3 spells CASSYTGTSENEQFF. For the CDR3, the DNA is TGTGCCAGCAGTTACACCGGGACTAGCGAAAATGAGCAGTTCTTC.

This clonotype was seen many times. The rearrangement joins TRBV30 to TRBJ1-2; D is possibly TRBD1 (6 bases). Germline CDR1 reads GTSNPN; CDR2 reads SVGIG (reference sequence). The CDR3 contains 16 residues. Trimming took 1 base from V and 7 from J, leaving 22 bases between them. Here the CDR3 reads CAWSAGTRWYWSGYTF. For the CDR3, the DNA is TGTGCCTGGAGTGCCGGGACACGGTGGTATTGGAGTGGCTACACCTTC.

The chain is built from TRBV3-1 and TRBJ2-1; 7 bases line up with TRBD2. V shed 11 bases, J shed 4 bases, and the junction held 23 bases outside the gene matches. The CDR3 sequence is 18 residues long. Germline CDR1 and CDR2: LGHDT and YNNKEL (reference sequence). CDR3 sequence reads: CASRRAGAMEVGYNEQFF. For the CDR3, the DNA is TGTGCCTCGCGAAGGGCGGGAGCTATGGAGGTGGGATACAATGAGCAGTTCTTC.

In its sample, this clonotype was seen many times. This chain connects TRBV13 to TRBJ2-5; D call uncertain. The CDR3 is made up of 14 amino acids. Trimming shortened V by 0 bases and J by 1 base, and 6 bases separated the two germline ends. CDR1 and CDR2 from the germline V gene are PRHDT and FYEKMQ (reference sequence). The CDR3 reads CASSLGGFQETQYF. The CDR3 DNA is TGTGCCAGCAGCTTAGGCGGATTCCAAGAGACCCAGTACTTC.